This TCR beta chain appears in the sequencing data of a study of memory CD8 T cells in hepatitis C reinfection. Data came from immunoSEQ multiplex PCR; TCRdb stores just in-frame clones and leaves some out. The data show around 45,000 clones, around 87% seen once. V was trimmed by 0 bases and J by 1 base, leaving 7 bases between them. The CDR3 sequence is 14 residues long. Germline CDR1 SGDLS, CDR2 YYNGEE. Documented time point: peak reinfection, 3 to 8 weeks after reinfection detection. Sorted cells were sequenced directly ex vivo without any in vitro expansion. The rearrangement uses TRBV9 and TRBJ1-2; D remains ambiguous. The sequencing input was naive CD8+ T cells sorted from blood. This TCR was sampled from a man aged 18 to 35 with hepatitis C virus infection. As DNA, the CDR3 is TGTGCCAGCAGCGTAGGAGAGATTAACTATGGCTACACCTTC. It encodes CASSVGEINYGYTF.